The clone carrying this TCR beta chain was found a few times. Its antigen is unknown. The authors prepared the TCRbeta library with unique molecular identifiers. Each CDR3 protein is one row after TCRdb ran MiXCR on the PCR reads. The sample holds 250,000 to 400,000 distinct CDR3 sequences, approximately 20% seen once. In germline, CDR1 is SGHTA, CDR2 FQGNSA. Between the trimmed V and J ends, which lost 5 bases and 9 bases, there was a span of 14 bases. The CDR3 has 13 amino acids. This record belongs to a study of T-cell reconstitution after alpha-beta-depleted transplantation in children. Whole-study findings and limits: Most T-cell counts and diversity one year after the transplant came from T cells that were newly produced. Where some patients showed high TCRbeta diversity at day 60, it came from recipient T cells and thymic progenitors that had survived.

The sample consisted of PBMCs, mostly from graft donor cells, taken 180 days after TCRalphabeta/CD19-depleted stem cell transplant. The chain couples TRBV7-2 to TRBJ2-1, with unresolved D. This TCR was sampled from a male patient under 18 who had a stem cell transplant for acute lymphoblastic leukemia, so the T cells may come from the graft donor. The CDR3: CASSLIPPIEQFF. The DNA of the CDR3 is TGTGCCAGCAGCCTAATCCCTCCCATTGAGCAGTTCTTC.